This paragraph reports one TCR beta chain. This sample is drawn from a study of T cell changes during pregnancy in multiple sclerosis. Libraries were prepared by immunoSEQ multiplex PCR; TCRdb keeps only in-frame clonotypes and omits some of them. The sample lists almost 95,000 clones, roughly 90% occurring once. The germline V and J ends were trimmed by 1 base and 5 bases, with 13 bases remaining between them. The CDR3 runs 14 residues. Germline CDR1 and CDR2: SGHDT and YYEEEE. This specimen was peripheral blood, taken in the first trimester of pregnancy. This chain connects TRBV5-6 to TRBJ2-7; the D gene is possibly TRBD1 (6 bases). This TCR was sampled from a female donor with multiple sclerosis, enrolled in a pregnancy study. CDR3 sequence (DNA): TGTGCCAGCAGCTTGTTGTATAGGACAGACGAGCAGTACTTC. Amino acid sequence: CASSLLYRTDEQYF.